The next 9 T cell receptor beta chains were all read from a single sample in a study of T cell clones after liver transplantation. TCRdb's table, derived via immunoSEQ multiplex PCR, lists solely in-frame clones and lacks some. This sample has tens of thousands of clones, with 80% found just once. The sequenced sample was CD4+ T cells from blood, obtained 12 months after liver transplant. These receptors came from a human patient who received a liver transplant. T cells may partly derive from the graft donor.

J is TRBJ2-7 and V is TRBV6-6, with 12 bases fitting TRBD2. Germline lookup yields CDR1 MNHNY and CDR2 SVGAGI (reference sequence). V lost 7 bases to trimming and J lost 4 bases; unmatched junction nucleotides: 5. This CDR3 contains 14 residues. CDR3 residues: CASTILAGGYEQYF. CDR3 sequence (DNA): TGTGCCAGCACTATACTAGCGGGAGGTTACGAGCAGTACTTC.

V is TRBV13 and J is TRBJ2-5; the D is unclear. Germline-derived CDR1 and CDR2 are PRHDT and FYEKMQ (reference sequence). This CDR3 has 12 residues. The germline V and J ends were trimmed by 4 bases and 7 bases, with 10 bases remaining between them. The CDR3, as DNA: TGTGCCAGCAGCTCGCCACCGGGGACCCAGTACTTC. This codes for CASSSPPGTQYF.

The chain's CDR3 is CASSFGGGTDTQYF. CDR3 nucleotides: TGTGCCAGCAGTTTCGGGGGCGGCACAGATACGCAGTATTTT. This chain links TRBV27 with TRBJ2-3; D is perhaps TRBD1 or TRBD2 (6 bases each). V was pared by 3 bases and J by 1 base, with 8 bases between. The germline gives CDR1 MNHEY, CDR2 SMNVEV (reference sequence). The CDR3 is 14 amino acids.

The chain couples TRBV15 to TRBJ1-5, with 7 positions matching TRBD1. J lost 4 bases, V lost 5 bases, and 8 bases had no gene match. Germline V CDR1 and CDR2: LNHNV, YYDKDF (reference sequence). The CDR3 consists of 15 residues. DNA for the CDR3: TGTGCCACCAGCGCTTCGACAGGGTATAATCAGCCCCAGCATTTT. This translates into CATSASTGYNQPQHF.

In DNA, the CDR3 is TGTGCCAGCAGCTTAGATCACAGGGAAGCCAAAAACATTCAGTACTTC. Translating it yields CASSLDHREAKNIQYF. The chain links TRBV7-9 to TRBJ2-4; tentative D call: TRBD1 (6 bases). The CDR3 has 16 amino acids. The V end lost 1 base, the J end lost 0 bases, and 10 bases lay between the germline ends. Germline V gives CDR1 SEHNR, CDR2 FQNEAQ (reference sequence).

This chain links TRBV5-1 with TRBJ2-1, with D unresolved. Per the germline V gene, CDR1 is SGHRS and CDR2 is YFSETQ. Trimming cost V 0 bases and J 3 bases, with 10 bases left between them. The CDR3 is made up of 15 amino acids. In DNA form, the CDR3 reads TGCGCCAGCAGCTTGGCTGGCTCCTTCTACAATGAGCAGTTCTTC. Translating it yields CASSLAGSFYNEQFF.

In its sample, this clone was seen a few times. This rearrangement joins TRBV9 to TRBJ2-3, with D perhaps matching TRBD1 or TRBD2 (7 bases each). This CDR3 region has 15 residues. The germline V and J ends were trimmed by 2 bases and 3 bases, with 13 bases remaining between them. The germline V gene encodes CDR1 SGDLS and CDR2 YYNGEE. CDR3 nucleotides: TGTGCCAGCAGCGTCGACAGGGAGGGAACAGATACGCAGTATTTT. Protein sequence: CASSVDREGTDTQYF.

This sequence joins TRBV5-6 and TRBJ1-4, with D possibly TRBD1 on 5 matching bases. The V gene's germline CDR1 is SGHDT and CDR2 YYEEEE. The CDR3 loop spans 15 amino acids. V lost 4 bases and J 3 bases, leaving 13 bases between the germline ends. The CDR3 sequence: CASSAQGSPNEKLFF. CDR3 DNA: TGTGCCAGCAGCGCCCAGGGTTCCCCTAATGAAAAACTGTTTTTT.

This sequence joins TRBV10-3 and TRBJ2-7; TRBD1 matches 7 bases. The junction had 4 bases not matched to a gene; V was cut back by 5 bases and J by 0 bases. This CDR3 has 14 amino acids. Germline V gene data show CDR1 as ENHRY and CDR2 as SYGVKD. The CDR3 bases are TGTGCCATCAGTTTACAGGGGCCCTCCTACGAGCAGTACTTC. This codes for CAISLQGPSYEQYF.